The 30 T cell receptor beta chains below come from one sample, sequenced in a study of blood T cell repertoires in COVID-19. The method was immunoSEQ multiplex PCR; TCRdb's version includes in-frame clones alone and lacks a portion of them. Here the sample spans 400,000 to 500,000 clones, around nine tenths being singletons. The material sequenced was PBMCs or T cells enriched from blood (not recorded which). All receptors derive from a woman aged 18 to 35 who had been exposed to COVID-19.

The gene calls are TRBV28 and TRBJ1-4; unclear D gene. The CDR3 loop spans 16 amino acids. Trimming took 3 bases from V and 7 from J, leaving 18 bases between them. In germline, CDR1 is MDHEN, CDR2 SYDVKM. CDR3 amino acids: CASSFPYSPRIEKLFF. The CDR3 DNA reads TGTGCCAGCAGTTTCCCCTACAGTCCCCGTATTGAAAAACTGTTTTTT.

The chain recombines TRBV5-1 with TRBJ2-3; TRBD2 agrees at 12 bases. The CDR3 loop spans 17 amino acids. Losses at the gene ends were 0 bases for V and 3 bases for J; bases not matched to a gene: 5. Germline V CDR1 and CDR2: SGHRS, YFSETQ. This CDR3 is CASSLGLAGASTDTQYF. The CDR3, as DNA: TGCGCCAGCAGCTTGGGACTAGCGGGGGCCTCGACAGATACGCAGTATTTT.

The chain couples TRBV28 to TRBJ1-2; TRBD1 aligns across 10 bases. The germline V gene has CDR1 MDHEN and CDR2 SYDVKM. The CDR3 sequence is 15 residues long. With 6 bases clipped from V and 2 bases from J, the junction kept 6 bases outside the gene matches. CDR3 amino acids: CASSGPGQGNYGYTF. The CDR3 DNA sequence: TGTGCCAGCAGCGGGCCGGGACAGGGGAACTATGGCTACACCTTC.

This clone is a singleton in its sample. The J gene is TRBJ2-5, the V gene TRBV23-1; tentatively, D is TRBD2 (6 bases). Being an ORF, TRBV23-1 has a function that is uncertain. The CDR3 contains 15 residues. V lost 4 bases to trimming and J lost 1 base, with 13 bases between them. The CDR3 region is CASSPRLVGQETQYF. CDR3 in DNA: TGCGCCAGCAGTCCGAGACTAGTCGGCCAAGAGACCCAGTACTTC.

The V gene is TRBV2, the J gene TRBJ2-1, with D perhaps matching TRBD2 (5 bases). CDR1 and CDR2 (germline): SNHLY, FYNNEI. Trimming removed 6 bases at V and 4 bases at J, with 10 bases between. This CDR3 has 13 residues. The CDR3 spells CASRYGSYNEQFF. The DNA for the CDR3 is TGTGCCAGCAGATATGGGAGTTACAATGAGCAGTTCTTC. Based on the CDR3 plus reference TRBV2 and TRBJ2-1, the full variable domain is EPEVTQTPSHQVTQMGQEVILRCVPISNHLYFYWYRQILGQKVEFLVSFYNNEISEKSEIFDDQFSVERPDGSNFTLKIRSTKLEDSAMYFCASRYGSYNEQFFGPGTRLTVL.

The rearrangement uses TRBV7-9 and TRBJ2-2, with TRBD1 matching over 9 bases. The CDR3 runs to 17 residues. Germline lookup yields CDR1 SEHNR and CDR2 FQNEAQ (reference sequence). With V trimmed by 2 bases and J by 4 bases, 8 bases remained unmatched. DNA for the CDR3: TGTGCCAGCAGCTTACTTGGGACAGGGAAAAGCACCGGGGAGCTGTTTTTT. This codes for CASSLLGTGKSTGELFF.

The sample holds one count of this clone. V gene TRBV29-1 combines with J gene TRBJ2-5; 10 nucleotides match TRBD1. Germline assignment: CDR1 SQVTM and CDR2 ANQGSEA. Germline trimming cut 7 bases from V and 4 bases from J; bases unmatched to any gene: 3. The CDR3 is 12 residues long. CDR3 sequence (DNA): TGCAGCGCGGACAGGGGGGGAGAGACCCAGTACTTC. It encodes CSADRGGETQYF.

The chain employs TRBV18 and TRBJ1-1; D is unclear. Between the trimmed V and J ends, which lost 4 bases and 4 bases, there was a span of 13 bases. The CDR3 covers 14 residues. Germline V CDR1 and CDR2: KGHSH, LQKENI. CDR3 sequence: CASSQTSTVTEAFF. For the CDR3, the DNA is TGTGCCAGCTCACAAACATCAACAGTCACTGAAGCTTTCTTT.

As for this clone: The junction differs from germline at one of its ends, possibly a read error. V is TRBV28 and J is TRBJ1-2; 7 bases map to TRBD1. The V gene's germline CDR1 is MDHEN and CDR2 SYDVKM. This CDR3 contains 17 residues. The CDR3 sequence: CASSLSGRQGDNYGYIF. The CDR3 DNA follows: TGTGCCAGCAGTTTATCTGGGAGACAGGGAGATAACTATGGCTACATCTTC.

The chain uses TRBV28 and TRBJ2-5, with 10 bases identical to TRBD1. Germline V gene lookup returns CDR1 MDHEN and CDR2 SYDVKM. V shed 10 bases and J 2 bases; nucleotides not matched to a gene: 7. CDR3 size: 14 residues. The chain's CDR3 is CAIKRQGAQETQYF. CDR3 in DNA: TGTGCCATCAAGAGACAGGGGGCTCAAGAGACCCAGTACTTC. The full variable domain, completed using reference TRBV28 and TRBJ2-5, is DVKVTQSSRYLVKRTGEKVFLECVQDMDHENMFWYRQDPGLGLRLIYFSYDVKMKEKGDIPEGYSVSREKKERFSLILESASTNQTSMYLCAIKRQGAQETQYFGPGTRLLVL.

V gene TRBV28 combines with J gene TRBJ2-1; 13 nucleotides align to TRBD2. This CDR3 comprises 17 residues. Trimming removed 2 bases from V and 4 bases from J; junction bases left unmatched: 5. Looked up from germline, CDR1 is MDHEN and CDR2 is SYDVKM. The CDR3 sequence is CASSLAILAGGYNEQFF. The DNA of the CDR3 is TGTGCCAGCAGTTTAGCCATACTAGCGGGAGGGTACAATGAGCAGTTCTTC.

The chain couples TRBV6-5 to TRBJ1-1; 8 bases are a match to TRBD1. The CDR3 contains 15 residues. Germline CDR1 MNHEY, CDR2 SVGAGI. V shed 5 bases and J 1 base; nucleotides not matched to a gene: 6. CDR3 loop: CASSSRGQGNTEAFF. The DNA of the CDR3 is TGTGCCAGCAGTAGCCGAGGACAGGGGAACACTGAAGCTTTCTTT.

The rearrangement joins TRBV6-5 to TRBJ1-1, with D perhaps TRBD1 (5 bases). The CDR3 runs 15 residues. Deletions cut 5 bases from V and 1 base from J, with 14 bases between. Germline lookup yields CDR1 MNHEY and CDR2 SVGAGI. CDR3 sequence reads: CASSTLWGKNTEAFF. DNA for the CDR3: TGTGCCAGCAGTACTCTATGGGGCAAGAACACTGAAGCTTTCTTT.

This chain joins TRBV18 and TRBJ2-7; 16 bases fit TRBD2. Unmatched junction bases numbered 8, after V lost 3 bases and J lost 6 bases. This CDR3 is 17 amino acids long. CDR1 and CDR2 (germline): KGHSH, LQKENI. The DNA of the CDR3 is TGTGCCAGCTCACCGGGACTAGCGGGAGGGGTGCCCCGCGAGCAGTACTTC. It codes for CASSPGLAGGVPREQYF.

The CDR3 DNA sequence: TGTGCCAGCAGCACTCATGGGCAGTTTAATGAAAAACTGTTTTTT. It yields the protein CASSTHGQFNEKLFF. The chain is built from TRBV9 and TRBJ1-4; no firm D call. Trimming shortened V by 4 bases and J by 4 bases, and 14 bases separated the two germline ends. The V gene's germline CDR1 is SGDLS and CDR2 YYNGEE. This CDR3 is 15 amino acids long.

The chain has TRBV4-1 and TRBJ2-7, with D perhaps TRBD1 (7 bases). This CDR3 is 13 amino acids long. The ends were cut back, 3 bases at V and 7 bases at J, with 13 bases in the middle. Germline V lookup: CDR1 MGHRA, CDR2 YSYEKL. In nucleotides, the CDR3 is TGCGCCAGCAGCCATAGGGACAGCGGGGAGCAGTACTTC. This codes for CASSHRDSGEQYF.

This sequence joins TRBV7-8 and TRBJ1-4; no clear D. This CDR3 is 15 amino acids long. Trimming cost V 5 bases and J 8 bases, with 18 bases left between them. Germline lookup yields CDR1 SGHVS and CDR2 FQNEAQ. This CDR3 is CASSLRAQVREKLFF. The CDR3 DNA reads TGTGCCAGCAGCCTGAGGGCCCAGGTGCGCGAAAAACTGTTTTTT.

V and J are TRBV7-2 and TRBJ1-1; 9 bases map to TRBD1. The ends lost 2 bases at V and 6 bases at J; junction bases unmatched: 10. Germline CDR1 is SGHTA and CDR2 is FQGNSA. The CDR3 loop spans 16 amino acids. This CDR3 reads CASSLLPGQGSAEAFF. CDR3 nucleotide sequence: TGTGCCAGCAGCTTACTACCGGGACAGGGTTCGGCTGAAGCTTTCTTT.

The CDR3 DNA is TGTGCCAGCAGTTCTGAGGGCATGACTGAAGCTTTCTTT. This gives the protein CASSSEGMTEAFF. The chain employs TRBV28 and TRBJ1-1; D gene ambiguous. CDR1 is MDHEN and CDR2 is SYDVKM in the germline V gene. The CDR3 is 13 residues long. V lost 4 bases and J 5 bases, leaving 11 bases between the germline ends.

This clone was seen a single time. The rearrangement joins TRBV7-9 to TRBJ2-7; perhaps TRBD2 as D (7 bases). This CDR3 has 15 residues. Per the germline V gene, CDR1 is SEHNR and CDR2 is FQNEAQ (reference sequence). The V end lost 1 base, the J end lost 7 bases, and 17 bases lay between the germline ends. For the CDR3, the DNA is TGTGCCAGCAGCTTAGGAGGGGGAGGGGGGCGAGAGCAGTACTTC. Translating gives CASSLGGGGGREQYF.

This clone was observed a few times. J is TRBJ2-7 and V is TRBV18; 8 bases map to TRBD1. The germline CDR1 and CDR2 sequences are KGHSH and LQKENI. The CDR3 runs to 15 residues. Trimming took 6 bases from V and 5 from J; bases not matched to a gene: 12. CDR3 sequence: CASSPAGQGTDEQYF. The DNA for the CDR3 is TGTGCCAGCTCGCCCGCCGGACAGGGTACCGACGAGCAGTACTTC.

V is TRBV28 and J is TRBJ2-7; 8 nucleotides line up with TRBD1. Germline assignment: CDR1 MDHEN and CDR2 SYDVKM. V lost 10 bases and J lost 2; bases outside the gene matches: 7. This CDR3 has 13 amino acids. CDR3 nucleotide sequence: TGTGCCACGGGGGCAGGGGGCCCCTACGAGCAGTACTTC. It specifies CATGAGGPYEQYF.

The chain is built from TRBV7-9 and TRBJ2-2; D perhaps matches TRBD2 (6 bases). Germline V lookup: CDR1 SEHNR, CDR2 FQNEAQ (reference sequence). The CDR3 loop spans 14 amino acids. Trimming took off 4 bases at V and 7 bases at J, with 13 bases between the two ends. CDR3 DNA: TGTGCCAGCAGCTCACCACCGGGAGTCGGGGAGCTGTTTTTT. Translating gives CASSSPPGVGELFF. Based on the CDR3 plus reference TRBV7-9 and TRBJ2-2, the full variable domain is DTGVSQNPRHKITKRGQNVTFRCDPISEHNRLYWYRQTLGQGPEFLTYFQNEAQLEKSRLLSDRFSAERPKGSFSTLEIQRTEQGDSAMYLCASSSPPGVGELFFGEGSRLTVL.

The CDR3 bases are TGTGCCATCAGTTCGGGCCCCCAGGGCCTGAACACTGAAGCTTTCTTT. Amino acids: CAISSGPQGLNTEAFF. The J gene is TRBJ1-1, the V gene TRBV10-3, with D perhaps TRBD1 (5 bases). Trimming left V 5 bases short and J 0 bases short, with 16 bases between. This CDR3 is built from 16 residues. Germline V lookup: CDR1 ENHRY, CDR2 SYGVKD.

The chain combines TRBV5-1 with TRBJ2-1; TRBD2 is a possible D gene (6 bases). CDR3 length equals 15 residues. CDR1 and CDR2 from the germline V gene are SGHRS and YFSETQ. V lost 1 base, J lost 0 bases, and 8 bases lay in between. The CDR3 coding sequence is TGCGCCAGCAGCTTGTCGGGAGTCTCCTACAATGAGCAGTTCTTC. Protein: CASSLSGVSYNEQFF. Variable domain in full (rest from reference TRBV5-1 and TRBJ2-1): KAGVTQTPRYLIKTRGQQVTLSCSPISGHRSVSWYQQTPGQGLQFLFEYFSETQRNKGNFPGRFSGRQFSNSRSEMNVSTLELGDSALYLCASSLSGVSYNEQFFGPGTRLTVL.

J is TRBJ2-7 and V is TRBV11-2; 15 nucleotides agree with TRBD2. The V segment lost 5 bases and the J segment 6 bases; nucleotides outside the gene matches: 11. This CDR3 is built from 17 residues. Germline V CDR1 and CDR2: SGHAT, FQNNGV. The CDR3 DNA sequence: TGTGCCAGCAGCGGGACAGGACTAGCGGGAGGGCCGGGCGAGCAGTACTTC. It yields the protein CASSGTGLAGGPGEQYF.

The chain is built from TRBV28 and TRBJ2-7; 9 positions match TRBD1. Unmatched junction bases numbered 19, after V lost 5 bases and J lost 5 bases. Germline CDR1 MDHEN, CDR2 SYDVKM. The length of the CDR3 is 18 residues. CDR3 nucleotides: TGTGCCAGCAGTATCGGCAGTAACGAGGTTAGGGACAGGGACGAGCAGTACTTC. It yields the protein CASSIGSNEVRDRDEQYF.

In its sample, this clone was seen a few times. The chain carries TRBV28 and TRBJ1-5; D remains ambiguous. The CDR3 runs to 16 residues. Per germline, CDR1 MDHEN and CDR2 SYDVKM. Between the trimmed V and J ends, which lost 6 bases and 9 bases, there was a span of 24 bases. The CDR3 coding sequence is TGTGCCAGCAGAACTAAGAGGACGGAGGCCGTCCGGCCCCAGCATTTT. This translates into CASRTKRTEAVRPQHF.

About this clone: Other nucleotide sequences in the sample specify the same CDR3. CDR3 DNA sequence: TGTGCCAGCAGCGCGGGACAGGGTCCCTACGAGCAGTACTTC. It encodes CASSAGQGPYEQYF. The chain combines TRBV9 with TRBJ2-7; TRBD1 agrees at 9 bases. The V segment lost 3 bases and the J segment 2 bases; nucleotides outside the gene matches: 3. Germline values: CDR1 SGDLS, CDR2 YYNGEE. The CDR3 is made up of 14 amino acids.

The chain carries TRBV5-1 and TRBJ2-5, with 7 bases identical to TRBD1. Losses at the gene ends were 0 bases for V and 5 bases for J; bases not matched to a gene: 4. This CDR3 is built from 14 residues. Germline V lookup: CDR1 SGHRS, CDR2 YFSETQ. The CDR3 region has the DNA TGCGCCAGCAGCTTGGGGGGACAGTCGGAGACCCAGTACTTC. Amino acids: CASSLGGQSETQYF. The full variable domain, rest sourced from reference TRBV5-1 and TRBJ2-5, is KAGVTQTPRYLIKTRGQQVTLSCSPISGHRSVSWYQQTPGQGLQFLFEYFSETQRNKGNFPGRFSGRQFSNSRSEMNVSTLELGDSALYLCASSLGGQSETQYFGPGTRLLVL.